This record concerns one T cell receptor beta chain sequence. Individuals drawn from 24 US areas were about 18 to 95 years old. Original processing notes: For nucleated cells, counts were estimated from reference gene primer amplification. Sequencing used immunoSEQ multiplex PCR; TCRdb keeps in-frame clones, though not all of them. V and J calls and clone size are as listed in that table; D and trimming were resolved from the DNA. Altogether 130,000 to 150,000 clones are present, roughly 84% being singletons, with the ten largest covering 5.8%. The sample originates from a study of blood T cell repertoires in COVID-19. Overall study: The United States, Italy and Spain provided the acute and convalescent COVID-19 samples. PBMCs, B-cell-depleted T cells, or T cells provided the cDNA or gDNA that made up the material.

Germline V gene data show CDR1 as KGHSH and CDR2 as LQKENI. This CDR3 is 17 amino acids long. The ends lost 3 bases at V and 3 bases at J; junction bases unmatched: 11. This chain joins TRBV18 and TRBJ2-5; 9 bases line up with TRBD2. The sequence came from a woman aged 45-60 years who had been exposed to COVID-19. Sequenced sample: PBMCs or T cells enriched from blood (not recorded which). The CDR3 region is CASSPSLAGGPEETQYF. As DNA, the CDR3 is TGTGCCAGCTCACCCTCGCTCGCGGGGGGGCCAGAAGAGACCCAGTACTTC.